The 29 T cell receptor beta chains reported below all come from one sample, sequenced in a study of cytomegalovirus exposure and HLA in healthy donors. Clones were sequenced by immunoSEQ multiplex PCR, and TCRdb holds only the in-frame ones, with some missing. Among tens of thousands of clones listed, approximately 97% were seen once. Sequencing was done on a sample of PBMCs. All receptors come from a man between 18 and 35 years old in good health and CMV-seronegative.

The rearrangement uses TRBV6-5 and TRBJ2-1, with TRBD2 identical over 7 bases. Germline values: CDR1 MNHEY, CDR2 SVGAGI. J lost 5 bases, V lost 3 bases, and 10 bases had no gene match. This CDR3 spans 16 amino acids. CDR3 region: CASSYSRGGSNNEQFF. The DNA of the CDR3 is TGTGCCAGCAGTTATAGTCGGGGCGGGAGCAACAATGAGCAGTTCTTC.

J is TRBJ2-7 and V is TRBV9, with D possibly TRBD2 on 6 matching bases. V was trimmed by 4 bases and J by 6 bases, leaving 14 bases between them. Germline V CDR1 and CDR2: SGDLS, YYNGEE. This CDR3 spans 13 amino acids. CDR3 sequence reads: CASSSGGAGEQYF. The DNA of the CDR3 is TGTGCCAGCAGCTCTGGAGGGGCAGGCGAGCAGTACTTC.

The rearrangement joins TRBV9 to TRBJ1-1; D may be TRBD1 (6 bases). The CDR3 totals 14 residues. In germline, CDR1 is SGDLS, CDR2 YYNGEE. Trimming cost V 0 bases and J 5 bases, with 11 bases left between them. The CDR3 spells CASSVGAGATEAFF. In DNA form, the CDR3 reads TGTGCCAGCAGCGTAGGGGCGGGGGCGACTGAAGCTTTCTTT.

The chain combines TRBV7-3 with TRBJ2-2; 9 bases fit TRBD1. V lost 4 bases to trimming and J lost 4 bases; unmatched junction nucleotides: 7. Germline-derived CDR1 and CDR2 are SGHTA and FQGTGA. The CDR3 totals 16 residues. Here the CDR3 reads CASSSPGQGGTGELFF. The CDR3 nucleotides are TGTGCCAGCAGCTCGCCGGGACAGGGCGGCACCGGGGAGCTGTTTTTT.

V usage is TRBV5-8 and J usage is TRBJ1-5; no definite D call. The germline V and J ends were trimmed by 4 bases and 3 bases, with 14 bases remaining between them. The germline gives CDR1 SGHTS, CDR2 YDEGEE. This CDR3 has 15 amino acids. CDR3 residues: CASSVVRESNQPQHF. In DNA form, the CDR3 reads TGTGCCAGCAGCGTTGTGAGGGAATCCAATCAGCCCCAGCATTTT.

This chain links TRBV11-3 with TRBJ2-3; D remains ambiguous. The CDR3 is 15 amino acids. Germline assignment: CDR1 SGHNT and CDR2 YENEEA. The germline V and J ends were trimmed by 3 bases and 4 bases, with 14 bases remaining between them. The CDR3 here is CASSLKETGADTQYF. CDR3 in DNA: TGTGCCAGCAGCTTGAAAGAGACTGGTGCAGATACGCAGTATTTT.

The chain links TRBV4-1 to TRBJ1-2; D may be TRBD1 (5 bases). Germline V gives CDR1 MGHRA, CDR2 YSYEKL. The CDR3 totals 14 residues. Trimming removed 0 bases from V and 2 bases from J, with 7 bases in between. CDR3 nucleotides: TGCGCCAGCAGCCAAGATAAGGGGAACTATGGCTACACCTTC. This gives the protein CASSQDKGNYGYTF.

V gene TRBV7-2 combines with J gene TRBJ1-4; D perhaps matches TRBD1 (5 bases). The CDR3 contains 14 residues. Germline V CDR1 and CDR2: SGHTA, FQGNSA. Deletions cut 4 bases from V and 0 bases from J, with 6 bases between. As DNA, the CDR3 is TGTGCCAGCAGCTCCAGGGCAACTAATGAAAAACTGTTTTTT. Encoded protein: CASSSRATNEKLFF. Combining the CDR3 with reference TRBV7-2 and TRBJ1-4 gives the whole variable domain GAGVSQSPSNKVTEKGKDVELRCDPISGHTALYWYRQSLGQGLEFLIYFQGNSAPDKSGLPSDRFSAERTGGSVSTLTIQRTQQEDSAVYLCASSSRATNEKLFFGSGTQLSVL.

The chain carries TRBV19 and TRBJ2-1; 11 bases agree with TRBD2. This CDR3 has 16 amino acids. The V segment lost 6 bases and the J segment 8 bases; nucleotides outside the gene matches: 12. The germline CDR1 and CDR2 sequences are LNHDA and SQIVND (reference sequence). CDR3 loop: CASREVAGGILDEQFF. CDR3 nucleotides: TGTGCCAGTAGGGAAGTAGCGGGAGGGATTCTAGATGAGCAGTTCTTC.

The J gene is TRBJ2-2, the V gene TRBV30; 9 bases agree with TRBD1. V was clipped by 2 bases and J by 0 bases; unmatched bases: 7. The germline CDR1 and CDR2 sequences are GTSNPN and SVGIG (reference sequence). The CDR3 sequence is 17 residues long. The DNA for the CDR3 is TGTGCCTGGAGTCGGGACAGGGTGCCAACGAACACCGGGGAGCTGTTTTTT. The encoded protein is CAWSRDRVPTNTGELFF.

This clone was seen once. J is TRBJ2-1 and V is TRBV6-5; possible D gene TRBD2, 6 bases. Germline CDR1 and CDR2: MNHEY and SVGAGI. V lost 0 bases, J lost 10 bases, and 13 bases lay in between. This CDR3 has 14 amino acids. The CDR3 nucleotides are TGTGCCAGCAGTTACTCTCCTAGACGGGGGGAGCAGTTCTTC. The encoded protein is CASSYSPRRGEQFF.

The chain uses TRBV7-8 and TRBJ1-1; D gene ambiguous. This CDR3 contains 14 residues. V lost 0 bases, J lost 1 base, and 6 bases lay in between. The germline gives CDR1 SGHVS, CDR2 FQNEAQ. The CDR3 loop reads CASSLAGGNTEAFF. The CDR3 coding sequence is TGTGCCAGCAGCTTAGCGGGAGGGAACACTGAAGCTTTCTTT.

The chain recombines TRBV6-6 with TRBJ2-7, with TRBD2 as a possible D gene (5 bases). The V gene lost 7 bases and the J gene lost 9 bases, with 13 bases spanning the gap. In germline, CDR1 is MNHNY, CDR2 SVGAGI (reference sequence). The CDR3 is made up of 11 amino acids. This CDR3 is CASTTGVGQYF. The CDR3 nucleotides read TGTGCCAGCACAACCGGGGTCGGGCAGTACTTC.

The chain has TRBV27 and TRBJ2-1, with TRBD2 matching over 7 bases. The CDR3 is made up of 15 amino acids. From germline, CDR1 is MNHEY and CDR2 SMNVEV (reference sequence). After removal of 3 bases from V and 9 bases from J, the junction contained 11 bases not matched to a gene. In DNA form, the CDR3 reads TGTGCCAGCAGTTTCAGGGAGGGGATGCAATTTGAGCAGTTCTTC. Protein sequence: CASSFREGMQFEQFF.

The count of this clone is one. The chain joins TRBV7-6 to TRBJ2-5, with D perhaps matching TRBD2 (5 bases). In germline, CDR1 is SGHVS, CDR2 FNYEAQ. The CDR3 totals 14 residues. Trimming cost V 1 base and J 5 bases, with 11 bases left between them. The CDR3 DNA follows: TGTGCCAGCAGCTTAGTAGGTAGCGAGGAGACCCAGTACTTC. Residues: CASSLVGSEETQYF.

The V and J genes are TRBV6-1 and TRBJ2-5; 10 bases match TRBD2. Trimming took 1 base from V and 0 from J; bases not matched to a gene: 2. This CDR3 contains 16 residues. The germline V gene encodes CDR1 MNHNS and CDR2 SASEGT. In nucleotides, the CDR3 is TGTGCCAGCAGTGAAGGACTAGCGGGTTACCAAGAGACCCAGTACTTC. Translating it yields CASSEGLAGYQETQYF.

DNA for the CDR3: TGTGCCAGCAGCTTGTCCCAGACAGGGGACTATGGCTACACCTTC. Translated, it gives CASSLSQTGDYGYTF. The chain joins TRBV5-5 to TRBJ1-2, with 8 bases aligning to TRBD1. There are 15 residues in the CDR3. Germline V gene data show CDR1 as SGHKS and CDR2 as YYEKEE (reference sequence). V was pared by 1 base and J by 3 bases, with 5 bases of the junction left unmatched.

This chain uses TRBV28 with TRBJ1-2, with TRBD1 matching 7 bases. Germline V lookup: CDR1 MDHEN, CDR2 SYDVKM. Unmatched junction bases numbered 8, after V lost 2 bases and J lost 5 bases. The CDR3 runs to 15 residues. The CDR3: CASSLPTGVGYGYTF. The DNA of the CDR3 is TGTGCCAGCAGTTTACCTACAGGGGTGGGGTATGGCTACACCTTC.

CDR3 sequence: CASSLSKGQGYGYTF. The CDR3 DNA reads TGTGCCAGCAGTTTATCTAAGGGACAGGGCTATGGCTACACCTTC. The chain combines TRBV27 with TRBJ1-2, with 9 positions matching TRBD1. The CDR3 contains 15 residues. CDR1 is MNHEY, CDR2 SMNVEV, per germline (reference sequence). Losses at the gene ends were 0 bases for V and 4 bases for J; bases not matched to a gene: 3.

The gene calls are TRBV7-9 and TRBJ1-2, with 8 bases lining up with TRBD1. The junction had 12 bases not matched to a gene; V was cut back by 5 bases and J by 4 bases. Germline lookup yields CDR1 SEHNR and CDR2 FQNEAQ (reference sequence). This CDR3 comprises 16 residues. The CDR3 is CASSHAGAGGVYGYTF. The CDR3, as DNA: TGTGCCAGCAGCCACGCGGGGGCAGGGGGCGTCTATGGCTACACCTTC. Complete variable domain (other parts from reference TRBV7-9 and TRBJ1-2): DTGVSQNPRHKITKRGQNVTFRCDPISEHNRLYWYRQTLGQGPEFLTYFQNEAQLEKSRLLSDRFSAERPKGSFSTLEIQRTEQGDSAMYLCASSHAGAGGVYGYTFGSGTRLTVV.

The chain has TRBV9 and TRBJ1-5; 7 nucleotides align to TRBD1. The ends lost 3 bases at V and 6 bases at J; junction bases unmatched: 6. CDR1 is SGDLS and CDR2 is YYNGEE in the germline V gene. The CDR3 length is 14 residues. CDR3 sequence reads: CASSETGKGQPQHF. The CDR3 nucleotides read TGTGCCAGCAGCGAGACAGGGAAGGGTCAGCCCCAGCATTTT.

The chain carries TRBV9 and TRBJ2-1; TRBD1 is a possible D gene (6 bases). V was cut by 0 bases and J by 10 bases, with 11 bases left in between. Germline V gives CDR1 SGDLS, CDR2 YYNGEE. CDR3 size: 13 residues. The CDR3 nucleotides are TGTGCCAGCAGCGTAGAATTCAGGGGCGAGCAGTTCTTC. This sequence encodes CASSVEFRGEQFF.

The chain uses TRBV19 and TRBJ1-4; 8 positions match TRBD1. Germline V gene data show CDR1 as LNHDA and CDR2 as SQIVND (reference sequence). V lost 5 bases, J lost 8 bases, and 7 bases stayed unmatched. This CDR3 is built from 14 residues. The CDR3 region has the DNA TGTGCCAGTAGTTCTGGACAGGGTTGGGAAAAACTGTTTTTT. This sequence encodes CASSSGQGWEKLFF. Based on the CDR3 plus reference TRBV19 and TRBJ1-4, the full variable domain is DGGITQSPKYLFRKEGQNVTLSCEQNLNHDAMYWYRQDPGQGLRLIYYSQIVNDFQKGDIAEGYSVSREKKESFPLTVTSAQKNPTAFYLCASSSGQGWEKLFFGSGTQLSVL.

This sequence joins TRBV5-1 and TRBJ2-5, with 10 bases matching TRBD1. This CDR3 contains 15 residues. V was clipped by 6 bases and J by 4 bases; unmatched bases: 9. CDR1 and CDR2 (germline): SGHRS, YFSETQ. This CDR3 reads CASTHGTGDSETQYF. The CDR3 DNA follows: TGCGCCAGCACCCACGGGACAGGGGATTCAGAGACCCAGTACTTC.

V gene TRBV19 combines with J gene TRBJ1-2; TRBD1 matches at 10 bases. The CDR3 contains 17 residues. Trimming took 2 bases from V and 4 from J; bases not matched to a gene: 10. Germline V gives CDR1 LNHDA, CDR2 SQIVND (reference sequence). CDR3 nucleotide sequence: TGTGCCAGTAGTATAACGAGTGGGGGGACAGGGGTCTATGGCTACACCTTC. It encodes CASSITSGGTGVYGYTF.

The rearrangement uses TRBV2 and TRBJ2-1, with 7 bases matching TRBD2. V trimming: 5 bases; J trimming: 5 bases; junction bases outside the gene matches: 0. CDR3 length: 12 residues. Germline V gives CDR1 SNHLY, CDR2 FYNNEI. The chain's CDR3 is CASSLADNEQFF. CDR3 bases: TGTGCCAGCAGTCTAGCGGACAATGAGCAGTTCTTC.

The chain recombines TRBV10-3 with TRBJ1-3; a possible D gene is TRBD1 (5 bases). Germline V gene lookup returns CDR1 ENHRY and CDR2 SYGVKD. V lost 2 bases and J lost 2, with 16 bases in between. This CDR3 has 17 residues. CDR3 loop: CAISEIGAGATGNTIYF. The CDR3 DNA follows: TGTGCCATCAGTGAGATAGGGGCAGGTGCGACTGGAAACACCATATATTTT.

About this clone: The sample carries other DNA sequences with the same CDR3. This chain connects TRBV7-9 to TRBJ1-4; 8 positions match TRBD1. From germline, CDR1 is SEHNR and CDR2 FQNEAQ (reference sequence). J lost 8 bases, V lost 1 base, and 3 bases had no gene match. The CDR3 is 14 residues long. The CDR3 nucleotides read TGTGCCAGCAGCTTAGGGACAGGGCGCGAAAAACTGTTTTTT. This codes for CASSLGTGREKLFF.

The V gene is TRBV6-1, the J gene TRBJ2-3; the match to TRBD2 covers 8 bases. The V and J ends lost 6 bases and 0 bases, in that order; junction bases with no gene match: 2. This CDR3 has 14 amino acids. Germline CDR1 is MNHNS and CDR2 is SASEGT. CDR3 coding DNA: TGTGCCAGCAGAGCTAGCGGGAGCACAGATACGCAGTATTTT. Protein: CASRASGSTDTQYF.